This T cell receptor (beta chain) is drawn from a study of brain T cells in children with intractable seizures. Surgery cases with the highest brain T cell transcript signatures were chosen for sequencing. Before surgery, patients took at least one anti-epileptic drug. Study-wide results and caveats: Clones missing pre-surgery may reflect undersampling of that blood sample. Viral specificity was inferred only from CDR3 similarity; HCMV serostatus was unknown.

About this clone itself: Its specificity is unknown.

J lost 1 base, V lost 6 bases, and 4 bases had no gene match. The CDR3 is 15 amino acids. Germline CDR1 and CDR2: MNHEY and SVGAGI. Some clones are missing from TCRdb's copy, which holds only in-frame ones; the method was immunoSEQ multiplex PCR. The sample yields 95,000 to 120,000 clones, 85% to 95% seen once. The sample was peripheral blood, taken at surgery. The TCR comes from a boy under three years old with hemimegalencephaly and intractable seizures. V is TRBV6-5 and J is TRBJ2-7, with TRBD1 identical over 12 bases. The CDR3 here is CASSLGQGASYEQYF. CDR3 in DNA: TGTGCCAGCAGCCTGGGACAGGGGGCTTCCTACGAGCAGTACTTC.